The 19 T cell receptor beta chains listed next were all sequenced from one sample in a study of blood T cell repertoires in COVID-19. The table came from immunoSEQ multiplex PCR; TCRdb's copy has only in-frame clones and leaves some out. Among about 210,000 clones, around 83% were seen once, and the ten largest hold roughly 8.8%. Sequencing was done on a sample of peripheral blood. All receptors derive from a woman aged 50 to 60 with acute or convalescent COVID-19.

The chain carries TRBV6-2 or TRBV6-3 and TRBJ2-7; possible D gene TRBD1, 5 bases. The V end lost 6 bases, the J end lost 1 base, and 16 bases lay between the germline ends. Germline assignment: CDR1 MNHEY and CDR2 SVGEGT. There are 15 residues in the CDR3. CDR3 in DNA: TGTGCCAGCAGCCCCCTCGCAGGGAAGTCCTACGAGCAGTACTTC. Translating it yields CASSPLAGKSYEQYF.

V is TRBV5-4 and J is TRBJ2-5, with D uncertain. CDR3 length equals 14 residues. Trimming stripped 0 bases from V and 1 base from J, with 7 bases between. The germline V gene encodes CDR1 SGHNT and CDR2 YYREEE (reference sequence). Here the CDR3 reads CASSLDSLQETQYF. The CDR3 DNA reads TGTGCCAGCAGCTTGGACAGCCTCCAAGAGACCCAGTACTTC.

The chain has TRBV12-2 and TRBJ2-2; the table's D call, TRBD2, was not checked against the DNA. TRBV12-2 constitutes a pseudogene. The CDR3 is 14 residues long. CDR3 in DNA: TGTGCAAGTCGCCCCTATTCGGGCACCGGGGAGCTGTTTTTT. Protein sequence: CASRPYSGTGELFF.

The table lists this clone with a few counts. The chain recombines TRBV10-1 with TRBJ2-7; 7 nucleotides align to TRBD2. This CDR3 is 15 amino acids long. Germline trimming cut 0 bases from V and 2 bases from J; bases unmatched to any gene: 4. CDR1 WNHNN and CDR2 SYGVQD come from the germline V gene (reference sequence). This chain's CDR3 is CASSESASGTYEQYF. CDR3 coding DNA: TGCGCCAGCAGTGAGTCGGCTAGCGGTACCTACGAGCAGTACTTC.

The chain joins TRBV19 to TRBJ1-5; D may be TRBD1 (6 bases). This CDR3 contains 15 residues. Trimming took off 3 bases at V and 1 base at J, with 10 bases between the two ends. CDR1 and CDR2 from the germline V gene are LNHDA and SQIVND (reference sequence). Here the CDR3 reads CASSIRGASNQPQHF. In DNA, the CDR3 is TGTGCCAGTAGTATCCGGGGGGCGAGCAATCAGCCCCAGCATTTT.

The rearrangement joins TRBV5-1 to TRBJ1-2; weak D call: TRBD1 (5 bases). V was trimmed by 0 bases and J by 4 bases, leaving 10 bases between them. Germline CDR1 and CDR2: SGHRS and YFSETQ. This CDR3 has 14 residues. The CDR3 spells CASSLDDSSYGYTF. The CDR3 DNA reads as TGCGCCAGCAGCTTGGATGACAGTTCCTATGGCTACACCTTC.

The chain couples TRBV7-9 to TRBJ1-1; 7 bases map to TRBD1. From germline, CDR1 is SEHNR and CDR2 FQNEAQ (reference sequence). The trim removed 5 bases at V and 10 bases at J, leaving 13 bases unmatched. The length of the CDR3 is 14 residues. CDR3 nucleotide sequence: TGTGCCAGCAGCGGGCCAGACAGGGTCGCGGCAGCTTTCTTT. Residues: CASSGPDRVAAAFF. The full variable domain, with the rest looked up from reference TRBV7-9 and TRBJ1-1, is DTGVSQNPRHKITKRGQNVTFRCDPISEHNRLYWYRQTLGQGPEFLTYFQNEAQLEKSRLLSDRFSAERPKGSFSTLEIQRTEQGDSAMYLCASSGPDRVAAAFFGQGTRLTVV.

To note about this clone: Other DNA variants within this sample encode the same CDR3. The DNA of the CDR3 is TGTGCCAGCCGAAGACAGGGCAACACTGAAGCTTTCTTT. As protein: CASRRQGNTEAFF. The chain combines TRBV2 with TRBJ1-1; the match to TRBD1 covers 7 bases. Germline CDR1 and CDR2: SNHLY and FYNNEI. The CDR3 loop spans 13 amino acids. The trim removed 8 bases at V and 2 bases at J, leaving 5 bases unmatched.

This chain's CDR3 is CASSSLLRAQETQYF. The CDR3 coding sequence is TGTGCCAGCAGTTCCCTCCTGAGGGCGCAAGAGACCCAGTACTTC. The V gene is TRBV28, the J gene TRBJ2-5, with TRBD2 as a possible D gene (5 bases). Germline V gene sequence: CDR1 MDHEN, CDR2 SYDVKM. Between the trimmed V and J ends, which lost 4 bases and 2 bases, there was a span of 14 bases. CDR3 length: 15 amino acids.

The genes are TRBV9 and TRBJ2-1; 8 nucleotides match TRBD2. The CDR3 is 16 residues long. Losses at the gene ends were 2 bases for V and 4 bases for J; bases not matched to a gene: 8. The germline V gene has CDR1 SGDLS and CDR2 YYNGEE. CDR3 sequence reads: CASSVAGGAPYNEQFF. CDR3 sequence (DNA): TGTGCCAGCAGCGTGGCGGGGGGTGCCCCTTACAATGAGCAGTTCTTC.

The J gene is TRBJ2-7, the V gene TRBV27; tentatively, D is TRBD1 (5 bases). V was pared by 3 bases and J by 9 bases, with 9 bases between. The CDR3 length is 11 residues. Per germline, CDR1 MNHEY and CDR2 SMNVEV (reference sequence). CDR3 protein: CASSFLGVQYF. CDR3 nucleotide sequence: TGTGCCAGCAGTTTCTTAGGGGTGCAGTACTTC.

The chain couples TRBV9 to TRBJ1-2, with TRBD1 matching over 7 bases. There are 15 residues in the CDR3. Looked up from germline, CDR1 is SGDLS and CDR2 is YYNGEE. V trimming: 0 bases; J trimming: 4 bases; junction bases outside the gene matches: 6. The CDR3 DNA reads TGTGCCAGCAGCGTAGCCACAGGGGCCACCTATGGCTACACCTTC. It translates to CASSVATGATYGYTF.

This CDR3 reads CASSQEEGTSITETQYF. CDR3 DNA sequence: TGTGCCAGCAGCCAAGAGGAAGGGACTAGCATAACGGAGACCCAGTACTTC. The chain carries TRBV3-1 (or the pseudogene TRBV3-2) and TRBJ2-5; 9 bases align to TRBD2. The CDR3 runs 17 residues. Germline values: CDR1 LGHDT, CDR2 YNNKEL (reference sequence). The ends lost 0 bases at V and 5 bases at J; junction bases unmatched: 10.

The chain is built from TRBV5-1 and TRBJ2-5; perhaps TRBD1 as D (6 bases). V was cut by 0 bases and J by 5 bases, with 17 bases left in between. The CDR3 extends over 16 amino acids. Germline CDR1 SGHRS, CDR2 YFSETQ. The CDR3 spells CASSLGWGPTPETQYF. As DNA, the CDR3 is TGCGCCAGCAGCTTGGGTTGGGGGCCCACCCCGGAGACCCAGTACTTC. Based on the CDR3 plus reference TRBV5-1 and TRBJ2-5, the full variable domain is KAGVTQTPRYLIKTRGQQVTLSCSPISGHRSVSWYQQTPGQGLQFLFEYFSETQRNKGNFPGRFSGRQFSNSRSEMNVSTLELGDSALYLCASSLGWGPTPETQYFGPGTRLLVL.

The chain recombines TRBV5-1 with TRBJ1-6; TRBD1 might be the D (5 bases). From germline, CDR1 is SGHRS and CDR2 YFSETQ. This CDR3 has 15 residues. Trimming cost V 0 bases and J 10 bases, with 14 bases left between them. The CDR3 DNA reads TGCGCCAGCAGCTTGGCAGGGCAGGGAAGGTCACCCCTCCACTTT. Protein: CASSLAGQGRSPLHF.

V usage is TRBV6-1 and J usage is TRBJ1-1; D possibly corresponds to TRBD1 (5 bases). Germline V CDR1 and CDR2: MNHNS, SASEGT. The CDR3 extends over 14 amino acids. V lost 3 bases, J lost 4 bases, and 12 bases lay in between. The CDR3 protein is CASSDGQGSTEAFF. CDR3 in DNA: TGTGCCAGCAGTGACGGGCAGGGAAGCACTGAAGCTTTCTTT.

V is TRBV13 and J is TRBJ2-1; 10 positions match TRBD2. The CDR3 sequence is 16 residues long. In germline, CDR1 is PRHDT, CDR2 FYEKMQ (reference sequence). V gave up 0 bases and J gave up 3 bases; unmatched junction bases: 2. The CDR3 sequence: CASSLGIAGGYNEQFF. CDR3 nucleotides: TGTGCCAGCAGCTTAGGAATAGCGGGGGGCTACAATGAGCAGTTCTTC.

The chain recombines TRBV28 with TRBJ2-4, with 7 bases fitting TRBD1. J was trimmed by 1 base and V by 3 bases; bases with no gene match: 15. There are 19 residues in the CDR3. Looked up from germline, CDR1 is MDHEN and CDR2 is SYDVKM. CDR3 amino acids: CASSFTGPDREGAKNIQYF. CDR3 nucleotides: TGTGCCAGCAGTTTTACGGGACCCGACAGGGAAGGTGCCAAAAACATTCAGTACTTC.

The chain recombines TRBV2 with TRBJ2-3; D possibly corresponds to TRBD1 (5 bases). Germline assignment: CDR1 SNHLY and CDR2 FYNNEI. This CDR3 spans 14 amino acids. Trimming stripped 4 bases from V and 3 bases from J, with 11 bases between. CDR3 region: CASSGIGVTDTQYF. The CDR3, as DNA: TGTGCCAGCAGTGGAATAGGGGTTACAGATACGCAGTATTTT. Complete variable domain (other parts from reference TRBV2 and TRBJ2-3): EPEVTQTPSHQVTQMGQEVILRCVPISNHLYFYWYRQILGQKVEFLVSFYNNEISEKSEIFDDQFSVERPDGSNFTLKIRSTKLEDSAMYFCASSGIGVTDTQYFGPGTRLTVL.